This TCR beta chain was captured in a study of PD-L1 blockade in urothelial cancer. In the study overall: After treatment start, blood was analyzed at 3 weeks (second dose) and at 6 weeks.

Germline V gene lookup returns CDR1 MGHRA and CDR2 YSYEKL. The CDR3 has 18 amino acids. Between the trimmed V and J ends, which lost 0 bases and 3 bases, there was a span of 20 bases. Here immunoSEQ multiplex PCR was the method, and the copy in TCRdb shows in-frame clones only, minus some. The sample contains roughly 50,000 clones, about four fifths of which appear only once. Time point in this sample: peripheral blood 6 weeks after treatment start. This rearrangement joins TRBV4-1 to TRBJ1-2; D gene ambiguous. The receptor was derived from a man aged 65 to 79 with urothelial cancer. Sequencing was performed on PBMCs, taken around atezolizumab (anti-PD-L1) treatment. The CDR3 DNA reads as TGCGCCAGCAGCCAAGAATTCAGTGATGCGGGTGATTACTATGGCTACACCTTC. Encoded protein: CASSQEFSDAGDYYGYTF.